Included here is one TCR beta chain sequence, with context. Antigen: not known. Terminally differentiated effector memory CD45RA+ cells were excluded by CCR7 positive selection of CD45RO-negative cells. Those who donated were healthy HIV-negative adults, with no recent acute infections or vaccinations reported. Some clones are missing from TCRdb's copy, which holds only in-frame ones; the method was immunoSEQ multiplex PCR. The sample has about 2 million clones, approximately 94% seen once. This specimen comes from a study of shared clonotypes between healthy human individuals. On the study more broadly: CD4 naive cells filled three plates per donor, CD4 memory three, CD8 naive two and CD8 memory one.

Study conclusions and caveats: The four-donor shared clonotypes exceeded non-shared clonotypes in generation probability, with non-shared ones scoring lower. Researchers sampled blood only, noting tissue repertoires likely differ.

The germline V gene encodes CDR1 MNHNS and CDR2 SASEGT. With 6 bases clipped from V and 4 bases from J, the junction kept 1 base outside the gene matches. The CDR3 has 13 residues. The receptor was isolated from a man aged 18-30 years in good health. Sequenced material: naive CD8+ T cells sorted from blood. The V call is TRBV6-1, the J call TRBJ2-5; 11 bases agree with TRBD2. The CDR3, as DNA: TGTGCCAGCAGGACTAGCGGGGTAGAGACCCAGTACTTC. Translation gives CASRTSGVETQYF.